The 4 T cell receptor beta chains listed next were all sequenced from one sample in a study of CXCR3-negative and CXCR3-positive naive CD8 T cells. All TRB cDNA libraries came from 5' RACE performed with UMI labels. TCRdb re-called the 5' RACE reads and gives one entry per CDR3 protein, without DNA. Recorded for this sample: approximately 49,000 distinct CDR3 sequences. The sample was memory CD8+ T cells from blood. Every receptor here comes from a human donor in good health. Some clones in this sample may be carry-over from other donors' samples.

This chain uses TRBV6-5 with TRBJ2-7. This CDR3 comprises 13 residues. Per germline, CDR1 MNHEY and CDR2 SVGAGI. Here the CDR3 reads CASSYSTAYEQYF.

The V and J genes are TRBV7-9 and TRBJ1-1; no DNA is available, so the TRBD1 call from TCRdb remains unchecked. CDR1 and CDR2 from the germline V gene are SEHNR and FQNEAQ (reference sequence). CDR3 length: 14 residues. CDR3: CASSLAGTSTEAFF.

The rearrangement uses TRBV7-3 and TRBJ2-1. Germline V CDR1 and CDR2: SGHTA, FQGTGA. The CDR3 is made up of 15 amino acids. The CDR3 sequence is CASSLIRRGDNEQFF.

The rearrangement uses TRBV4-3 and TRBJ2-7. This CDR3 comprises 14 residues. In germline, CDR1 is LGHNA, CDR2 YSLEER. CDR3 loop: CASSQEDSGYEQYF.